This T cell receptor (beta chain) was documented in a study of OX40 agonist ivuxolimab in advanced cancers. Sequencing used immunoSEQ multiplex PCR; TCRdb keeps in-frame clones, though not all of them. The profile covers 45,000 to 60,000 clones, with more than 70% appearing a single time and over 2% taken by the ten largest. CDR1 and CDR2 (germline): SGHTA, FQGTGA. The CDR3 consists of 11 residues. The V end was cut by 10 bases, the J end by 5 bases, with 11 bases between. Material: CD4+ or CD8+ T cells sorted from blood, obtained in a trial of the OX40 agonist ivuxolimab. This TCR came from an adult with an advanced solid tumor such as melanoma, head and neck, liver or kidney cancer. The chain recombines TRBV7-3 with TRBJ1-1; D not certain. CDR3 sequence: CATSSGTEAFF. For the CDR3, the DNA is TGTGCCACTTCGAGTGGGACTGAAGCTTTCTTT.